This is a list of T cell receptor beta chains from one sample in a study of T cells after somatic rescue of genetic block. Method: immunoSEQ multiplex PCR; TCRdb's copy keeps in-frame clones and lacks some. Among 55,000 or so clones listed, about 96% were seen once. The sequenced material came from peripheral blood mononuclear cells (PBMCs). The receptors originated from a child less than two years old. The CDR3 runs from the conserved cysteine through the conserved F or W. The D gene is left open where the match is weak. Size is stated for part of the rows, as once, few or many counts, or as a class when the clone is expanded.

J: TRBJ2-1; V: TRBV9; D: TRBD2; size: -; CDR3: CASSSGLAGGDEQFF; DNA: TGTGCCAGCAGCTCGGGACTAGCGGGAGGGGATGAGCAGTTCTTC
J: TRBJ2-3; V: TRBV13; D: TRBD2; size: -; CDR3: CASSLETGRAANTQYF; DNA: TGTGCCAGCAGCTTAGAGACCGGGAGGGCCGCGAATACGCAGTATTTT
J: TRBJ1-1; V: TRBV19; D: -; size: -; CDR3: CASSIKGRGTNTEAFF; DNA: TGTGCCAGTAGTATAAAGGGAAGGGGGACGAACACTGAAGCTTTCTTT
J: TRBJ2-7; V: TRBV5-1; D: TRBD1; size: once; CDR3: CASSLFGTVDYEQYF; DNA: TGCGCCAGCAGCTTGTTTGGGACAGTGGACTACGAGCAGTACTTC
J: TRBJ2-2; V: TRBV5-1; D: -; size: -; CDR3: CASTLEDTGELFF; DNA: TGCGCCAGCACTTTGGAGGACACCGGGGAGCTGTTTTTT
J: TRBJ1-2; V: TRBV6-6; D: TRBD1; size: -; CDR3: CASSYDRGSSYGYTF; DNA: TGTGCCAGCAGTTACGACAGGGGGTCAAGCTATGGCTACACCTTC
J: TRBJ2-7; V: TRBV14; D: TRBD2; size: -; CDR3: CASSIGLAGSYEQYF; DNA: TGTGCCAGCAGCATAGGACTAGCGGGGTCCTACGAGCAGTACTTC
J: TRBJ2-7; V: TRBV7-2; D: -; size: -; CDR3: CASSLGRAGGSEQYF; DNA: TGTGCCAGCAGCTTAGGTAGGGCAGGGGGGAGCGAGCAGTACTTC
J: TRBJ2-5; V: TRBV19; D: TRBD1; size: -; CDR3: CACQGAEETQYF; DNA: TGTGCCTGCCAGGGGGCGGAAGAGACCCAGTACTTC
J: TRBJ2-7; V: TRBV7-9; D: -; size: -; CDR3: CASSSSPGGPTYEQYF; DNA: TGTGCCAGCAGCTCCTCCCCCGGCGGGCCTACCTACGAGCAGTACTTC
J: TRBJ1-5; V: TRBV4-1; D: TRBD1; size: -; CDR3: CASSRRTGSYFSNQPQHF; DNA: TGCGCCAGCAGCCGCCGGACAGGGAGTTACTTTAGCAATCAGCCCCAGCATTTT
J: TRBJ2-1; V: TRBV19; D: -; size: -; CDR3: CASSMGQRPNYNEQFF; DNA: TGTGCCAGTAGTATGGGCCAGAGACCTAACTACAATGAGCAGTTCTTC
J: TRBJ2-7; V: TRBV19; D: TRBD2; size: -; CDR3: CASSGLADYEQYF; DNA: TGTGCCAGTAGCGGACTAGCGGATTACGAGCAGTACTTC
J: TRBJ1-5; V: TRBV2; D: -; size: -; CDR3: CASSLMGTQPQHF; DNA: TGTGCCAGCAGCTTAATGGGAACTCAGCCCCAGCATTTT
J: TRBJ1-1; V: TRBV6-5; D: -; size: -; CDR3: CASRKWGATEAFF; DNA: TGTGCCAGCAGGAAGTGGGGGGCCACTGAAGCTTTCTTT
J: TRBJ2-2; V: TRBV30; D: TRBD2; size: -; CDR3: CAWRTGLAAGELFF; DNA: TGTGCCTGGAGGACGGGACTAGCCGCCGGGGAGCTGTTTTTT
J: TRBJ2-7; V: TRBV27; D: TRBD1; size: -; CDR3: CASRNRGGEQYF; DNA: TGTGCCAGCAGAAACAGGGGCGGGGAGCAGTACTTC
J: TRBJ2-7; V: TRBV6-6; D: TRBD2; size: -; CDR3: CASSYSRKLAEDEQYF; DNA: TGTGCCAGCAGTTACAGCCGTAAACTAGCGGAGGACGAGCAGTACTTC
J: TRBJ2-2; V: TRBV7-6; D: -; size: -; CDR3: CASSFFGIGLNTGELFF; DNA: TGTGCCAGCAGCTTTTTTGGAATAGGACTGAACACCGGGGAGCTGTTTTTT
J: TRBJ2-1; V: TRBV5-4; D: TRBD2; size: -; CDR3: CASSLRASGYNEQFF; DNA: TGTGCCAGCAGCTTGAGGGCTAGCGGTTACAATGAGCAGTTCTTC
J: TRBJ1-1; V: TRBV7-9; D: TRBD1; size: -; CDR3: CASSLPPRGQNTEAFF; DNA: TGTGCCAGCAGCCTCCCCCCCAGGGGGCAGAACACTGAAGCTTTCTTT
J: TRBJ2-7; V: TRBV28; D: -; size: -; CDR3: CASSSGTPYEQYF; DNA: TGTGCCAGCAGTTCCGGGACACCCTACGAGCAGTACTTC
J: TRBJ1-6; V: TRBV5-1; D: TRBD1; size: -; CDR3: CASSLSETGGSPLHF; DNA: TGCGCCAGCAGCTTGTCGGAGACAGGGGGTTCACCCCTCCACTTT
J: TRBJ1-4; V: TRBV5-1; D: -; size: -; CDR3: CASSPGSPNEKLFF; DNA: TGCGCCAGCTCGCCCGGCAGTCCTAATGAAAAACTGTTTTTT
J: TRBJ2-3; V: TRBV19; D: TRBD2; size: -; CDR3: CASSMASAGATDTQYF; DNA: TGTGCCAGTAGTATGGCATCAGCGGGAGCCACAGATACGCAGTATTTT
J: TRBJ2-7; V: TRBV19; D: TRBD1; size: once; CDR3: CASSGRDRGGEQYF; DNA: TGTGCCAGTAGTGGAAGGGACAGGGGAGGCGAGCAGTACTTC
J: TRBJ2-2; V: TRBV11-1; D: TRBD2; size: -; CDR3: CASSLARGSPNTGELFF; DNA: TGTGCCAGCAGCTTAGCACGCGGGAGCCCGAACACCGGGGAGCTGTTTTTT
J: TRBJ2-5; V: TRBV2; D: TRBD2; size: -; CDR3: CASSGLAGVETQYF; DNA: TGTGCCAGCAGTGGACTAGCGGGAGTAGAGACCCAGTACTTC
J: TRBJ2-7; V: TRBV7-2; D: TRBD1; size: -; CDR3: CASSSTGQGARYEQYF; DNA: TGTGCCAGCAGCTCAACGGGACAGGGGGCGAGGTACGAGCAGTACTTC
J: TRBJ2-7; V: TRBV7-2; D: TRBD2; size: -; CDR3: CASSLGTSSSYEQYF; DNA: TGTGCCAGCAGCTTAGGGACTAGCAGCTCCTACGAGCAGTACTTC
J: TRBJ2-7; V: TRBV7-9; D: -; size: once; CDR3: CASSSPDPLESHEQYF; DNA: TGTGCCAGCAGCTCACCGGATCCACTAGAGTCCCACGAGCAGTACTTC
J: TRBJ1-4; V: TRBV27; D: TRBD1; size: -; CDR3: CASSLGTGFGKLFF; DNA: TGTGCCAGCAGTTTAGGGACAGGGTTTGGGAAACTGTTTTTT
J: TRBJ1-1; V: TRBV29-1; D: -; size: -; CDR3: CSVGTFMNTEAFF; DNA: TGCAGCGTGGGGACGTTCATGAACACTGAAGCTTTCTTT